The rows below give T cell receptor beta chains drawn from one sample of a study of blood T cell repertoires in COVID-19. Using immunoSEQ multiplex PCR, the repertoire was profiled, and TCRdb retains in-frame clones only, with some absent. The repertoire holds 110,000 to 150,000 clones, with around four fifths as singletons. The sample taken for sequencing was peripheral blood. The receptors originated from a human donor in a cohort sampled during active COVID-19. The CDR3 runs from the conserved cysteine through the conserved F or W. Each record gives: clone size, V gene, J gene, D gene, CDR3 protein, CDR3 DNA. D genes are given only for firm matches. Some rows have no size entry. The others give once, few or many, or a class for an expanded clone.

.	TRBV19	TRBJ1-5	.	CASSIGQRNQPQHF	TGTGCCAGTAGTATAGGGCAGCGAAATCAGCCCCAGCATTTT
.	TRBV18	TRBJ1-3	.	CASSPQSVAGNTIYF	TGTGCCAGCTCACCACAGTCGGTTGCTGGAAACACCATATATTTT
.	TRBV2	TRBJ2-2	.	CASSLDDPGELFF	TGTGCCAGCAGTCTAGACGACCCCGGGGAGCTGTTTTTT
.	TRBV3-1/TRBV3-2	TRBJ2-5	TRBD1	CASSRARTGRETQYF	TGTGCCAGCAGCCGCGCCCGGACAGGCCGGGAGACCCAGTACTTC
.	TRBV5-1	TRBJ2-1	TRBD2	CASSHGTSDEQFF	TGCGCCAGCAGCCACGGGACTAGCGATGAGCAGTTCTTC
.	TRBV19	TRBJ1-1	.	CASSIPQVNTEAFF	TGTGCCAGTAGTATACCCCAGGTGAACACTGAAGCTTTCTTT
.	TRBV4-2	TRBJ2-7	TRBD2	CASSQVGLAASSYEQYF	TGTGCCAGCAGCCAAGTGGGACTAGCGGCGAGCTCCTACGAGCAGTACTTC
.	TRBV19	TRBJ2-6	TRBD2	CATSRLAGTSGANVLTF	TGTGCCACGTCTCGACTAGCGGGGACCTCTGGGGCCAACGTCCTGACTTTC
.	TRBV3-1/TRBV3-2	TRBJ2-3	.	CASSQVQGTDTQYF	TGTGCCAGCAGCCAAGTACAGGGCACAGATACGCAGTATTTT
.	TRBV27	TRBJ1-2	.	CASKRGGGPYGYTF	TGTGCCAGCAAAAGGGGGGGCGGTCCCTATGGCTACACCTTC
.	TRBV10-3	TRBJ2-7	TRBD2	CAISETLRTSGHSYEQYF	TGTGCCATCAGTGAGACCCTGAGAACTAGCGGCCATTCCTACGAGCAGTACTTC
.	TRBV7-2	TRBJ2-1	.	CASSLAIEGRGTVF	TGTGCCAGCAGCTTAGCGATCGAGGGGCGGGGTACGGTCTTC
once	TRBV7-9	TRBJ1-2	.	CASSYEQGRDGYTF	TGTGCCAGCAGCTACGAGCAGGGCAGGGATGGCTACACCTTC
.	TRBV19	TRBJ2-1	TRBD2	CASRLAGLAGGEQFF	TGTGCCAGTAGATTAGCGGGACTAGCGGGAGGTGAGCAGTTCTTC
.	TRBV18	TRBJ2-7	.	CASSPTGGSYEQYF	TGTGCCAGCTCACCTACCGGGGGTAGTTACGAGCAGTACTTC
.	TRBV5-1	TRBJ2-1	.	CASSTLPGLNNEQFF	TGCGCCAGCAGCACCCTCCCGGGACTTAACAATGAGCAGTTCTTC
.	TRBV19	TRBJ1-2	TRBD1	CASSTWGQGTYGYTF	TGTGCCAGTAGTACCTGGGGACAGGGTACCTATGGCTACACCTTC
.	TRBV5-1	TRBJ1-1	TRBD1	CASSITGATEAFF	TGCGCCAGCAGCATTACAGGGGCCACTGAAGCTTTCTTT
few	TRBV12-5	TRBJ2-7	.	CASGLVFNYEQYF	TGTGCTAGTGGTTTGGTATTCAACTACGAGCAGTACTTC
.	TRBV28	TRBJ2-3	.	CASSLQTDTQYF	TGTGCCAGCAGTTTACAAACAGATACGCAGTATTTT
.	TRBV27	TRBJ2-7	.	CASSLTPDTAYEQYF	TGTGCCAGCAGTCTGACCCCTGACACGGCCTACGAGCAGTACTTC
.	TRBV3-1/TRBV3-2	TRBJ2-2	.	CASSQDPHPGELFF	TGTGCCAGCAGCCAAGATCCCCATCCCGGGGAGCTGTTTTTT
once	TRBV6-2/TRBV6-3	TRBJ2-7	.	CASSPLATNEQYF	TGTGCCAGCAGTCCCTTGGCCACAAACGAGCAGTACTTC
.	TRBV2	TRBJ2-3	TRBD2	CASRFLSSGTDTQYF	TGTGCCAGCAGGTTTTTGTCTAGCGGAACAGATACGCAGTATTTT
.	TRBV19	TRBJ2-7	TRBD1	CASSISNRGSSYEQYF	TGTGCCAGTAGTATAAGTAACAGGGGAAGCTCCTACGAGCAGTACTTC
.	TRBV5-4	TRBJ2-2	.	CASSWQGARGELFF	TGTGCCAGCAGTTGGCAGGGCGCGAGGGGGGAGCTGTTTTTT
.	TRBV7-2	TRBJ1-4	.	CASSYKGLTNEKLFF	TGTGCCAGCAGCTATAAGGGGCTAACTAATGAAAAACTGTTTTTT
few	TRBV7-8	TRBJ2-7	TRBD2	CASSFLAGGYSYEQYF	TGTGCCAGCAGCTTTCTAGCGGGAGGATACTCCTACGAGCAGTACTTC
.	TRBV10-3	TRBJ2-5	.	CAISESWGPQETQYF	TGTGCCATCAGTGAGTCATGGGGCCCACAAGAGACCCAGTACTTC
few	TRBV19	TRBJ1-5	TRBD1	CASSLTGKGNQPQHF	TGTGCCAGTAGTCTGACAGGGAAAGGCAATCAGCCCCAGCATTTT
.	TRBV19	TRBJ2-7	TRBD1	CASSITGQGLLRYEQYF	TGTGCCAGTAGTATAACGGGACAGGGCCTACTACGCTACGAGCAGTACTTC
.	TRBV5-1	TRBJ2-7	.	CASSLDRWNSYEQYF	TGCGCCAGCAGCTTGGACAGGTGGAACTCCTACGAGCAGTACTTC
.	TRBV28	TRBJ2-7	TRBD1	CASTPDRVDEQYF	TGTGCCAGCACCCCGGACAGGGTCGACGAGCAGTACTTC
.	TRBV4-2	TRBJ2-3	TRBD2	CASSQESELALDTQYF	TGTGCCAGCAGCCAAGAAAGTGAACTAGCGCTTGATACGCAGTATTTT
few	TRBV3-1/TRBV3-2	TRBJ2-1	.	CASSQDGDSNNEQFF	TGTGCCAGCAGCCAAGATGGGGACTCCAATAATGAGCAGTTCTTC
.	TRBV23-1	TRBJ2-7	.	CASSQTEGRFYEQYF	TGCGCCAGCAGTCAGACGGAGGGACGGTTCTACGAGCAGTACTTC
.	TRBV7-6	TRBJ2-7	TRBD2	CASSFGTSGSYEQYF	TGTGCCAGCAGCTTCGGGACTAGCGGTTCCTACGAGCAGTACTTC
.	TRBV25-1	TRBJ1-5	.	CASSEFDRTDQPQHF	TGTGCCAGCAGTGAATTCGACAGGACCGATCAGCCCCAGCATTTT
.	TRBV5-6	TRBJ1-3	.	CASSRFEVGNTIYF	TGTGCCAGCAGCCGATTCGAGGTTGGAAACACCATATATTTT
.	TRBV18	TRBJ2-7	TRBD1	CASSPGTGEYEQYF	TGTGCCAGCTCCCCCGGGACAGGAGAATACGAGCAGTACTTC
.	TRBV5-1	TRBJ1-2	.	CASRPILGAHGYTF	TGCGCCAGCAGGCCGATATTGGGGGCGCATGGCTACACCTTC
.	TRBV7-2	TRBJ2-5	TRBD2	CASSSGTSQETQYF	TGTGCCAGCAGCTCCGGGACTAGTCAAGAGACCCAGTACTTC
.	TRBV5-8	TRBJ2-5	.	CASSALGRTAQETQYF	TGTGCCAGCAGTGCTCTGGGGCGGACAGCTCAAGAGACCCAGTACTTC
.	TRBV5-8	TRBJ2-1	TRBD2	CASSLERLAGDNEQFF	TGTGCCAGCAGCTTGGAACGACTAGCGGGAGACAATGAGCAGTTCTTC
.	TRBV27	TRBJ2-1	TRBD1	CASSLDRGYEQFF	TGTGCCAGCAGTTTAGACAGGGGGTATGAGCAGTTCTTC
few	TRBV3-1/TRBV3-2	TRBJ2-7	TRBD2	CASSQVGGRAYEQYF	TGTGCCAGCAGCCAAGTTGGCGGGAGGGCCTACGAGCAGTACTTC
.	TRBV3-1/TRBV3-2	TRBJ2-7	TRBD2	CASSQGRTSNYEQYF	TGTGCCAGCAGCCAAGGGAGGACTAGCAACTACGAGCAGTACTTC
few	TRBV7-9	TRBJ2-7	TRBD1	CASSPPGQGALGQYF	TGTGCCAGCAGCCCTCCGGGACAGGGTGCTCTAGGGCAGTACTTC
.	TRBV28	TRBJ1-5	TRBD1	CASSPSRTGVNQPQHF	TGTGCCAGCAGTCCTTCAAGGACAGGGGTCAATCAGCCCCAGCATTTT
.	TRBV12-5	TRBJ2-1	.	CASGATIYNEQFF	TGTGCTAGTGGTGCGACTATCTACAATGAGCAGTTCTTC
once	TRBV28	TRBJ1-3	TRBD1	CASREDRGGNTIYF	TGTGCCAGCAGAGAAGACAGGGGGGGAAACACCATATATTTT
once	TRBV3-1/TRBV3-2	TRBJ2-5	.	CASSHAGQETQYF	TGTGCCAGCAGCCATGCCGGGCAAGAGACCCAGTACTTC
.	TRBV20-1	TRBJ1-4	.	CSASRGSNEKLFF	TGCAGTGCTAGTAGGGGGTCAAATGAAAAACTGTTTTTT
.	TRBV2	TRBJ2-6	.	CASTGPGNGANVLTF	TGTGCCAGCACCGGCCCCGGGAATGGGGCCAACGTCCTGACTTTC
.	TRBV19	TRBJ1-5	TRBD1	CASSRGRGLSNQPQHF	TGTGCCAGTAGTAGGGGCAGGGGGCTAAGCAATCAGCCCCAGCATTTT